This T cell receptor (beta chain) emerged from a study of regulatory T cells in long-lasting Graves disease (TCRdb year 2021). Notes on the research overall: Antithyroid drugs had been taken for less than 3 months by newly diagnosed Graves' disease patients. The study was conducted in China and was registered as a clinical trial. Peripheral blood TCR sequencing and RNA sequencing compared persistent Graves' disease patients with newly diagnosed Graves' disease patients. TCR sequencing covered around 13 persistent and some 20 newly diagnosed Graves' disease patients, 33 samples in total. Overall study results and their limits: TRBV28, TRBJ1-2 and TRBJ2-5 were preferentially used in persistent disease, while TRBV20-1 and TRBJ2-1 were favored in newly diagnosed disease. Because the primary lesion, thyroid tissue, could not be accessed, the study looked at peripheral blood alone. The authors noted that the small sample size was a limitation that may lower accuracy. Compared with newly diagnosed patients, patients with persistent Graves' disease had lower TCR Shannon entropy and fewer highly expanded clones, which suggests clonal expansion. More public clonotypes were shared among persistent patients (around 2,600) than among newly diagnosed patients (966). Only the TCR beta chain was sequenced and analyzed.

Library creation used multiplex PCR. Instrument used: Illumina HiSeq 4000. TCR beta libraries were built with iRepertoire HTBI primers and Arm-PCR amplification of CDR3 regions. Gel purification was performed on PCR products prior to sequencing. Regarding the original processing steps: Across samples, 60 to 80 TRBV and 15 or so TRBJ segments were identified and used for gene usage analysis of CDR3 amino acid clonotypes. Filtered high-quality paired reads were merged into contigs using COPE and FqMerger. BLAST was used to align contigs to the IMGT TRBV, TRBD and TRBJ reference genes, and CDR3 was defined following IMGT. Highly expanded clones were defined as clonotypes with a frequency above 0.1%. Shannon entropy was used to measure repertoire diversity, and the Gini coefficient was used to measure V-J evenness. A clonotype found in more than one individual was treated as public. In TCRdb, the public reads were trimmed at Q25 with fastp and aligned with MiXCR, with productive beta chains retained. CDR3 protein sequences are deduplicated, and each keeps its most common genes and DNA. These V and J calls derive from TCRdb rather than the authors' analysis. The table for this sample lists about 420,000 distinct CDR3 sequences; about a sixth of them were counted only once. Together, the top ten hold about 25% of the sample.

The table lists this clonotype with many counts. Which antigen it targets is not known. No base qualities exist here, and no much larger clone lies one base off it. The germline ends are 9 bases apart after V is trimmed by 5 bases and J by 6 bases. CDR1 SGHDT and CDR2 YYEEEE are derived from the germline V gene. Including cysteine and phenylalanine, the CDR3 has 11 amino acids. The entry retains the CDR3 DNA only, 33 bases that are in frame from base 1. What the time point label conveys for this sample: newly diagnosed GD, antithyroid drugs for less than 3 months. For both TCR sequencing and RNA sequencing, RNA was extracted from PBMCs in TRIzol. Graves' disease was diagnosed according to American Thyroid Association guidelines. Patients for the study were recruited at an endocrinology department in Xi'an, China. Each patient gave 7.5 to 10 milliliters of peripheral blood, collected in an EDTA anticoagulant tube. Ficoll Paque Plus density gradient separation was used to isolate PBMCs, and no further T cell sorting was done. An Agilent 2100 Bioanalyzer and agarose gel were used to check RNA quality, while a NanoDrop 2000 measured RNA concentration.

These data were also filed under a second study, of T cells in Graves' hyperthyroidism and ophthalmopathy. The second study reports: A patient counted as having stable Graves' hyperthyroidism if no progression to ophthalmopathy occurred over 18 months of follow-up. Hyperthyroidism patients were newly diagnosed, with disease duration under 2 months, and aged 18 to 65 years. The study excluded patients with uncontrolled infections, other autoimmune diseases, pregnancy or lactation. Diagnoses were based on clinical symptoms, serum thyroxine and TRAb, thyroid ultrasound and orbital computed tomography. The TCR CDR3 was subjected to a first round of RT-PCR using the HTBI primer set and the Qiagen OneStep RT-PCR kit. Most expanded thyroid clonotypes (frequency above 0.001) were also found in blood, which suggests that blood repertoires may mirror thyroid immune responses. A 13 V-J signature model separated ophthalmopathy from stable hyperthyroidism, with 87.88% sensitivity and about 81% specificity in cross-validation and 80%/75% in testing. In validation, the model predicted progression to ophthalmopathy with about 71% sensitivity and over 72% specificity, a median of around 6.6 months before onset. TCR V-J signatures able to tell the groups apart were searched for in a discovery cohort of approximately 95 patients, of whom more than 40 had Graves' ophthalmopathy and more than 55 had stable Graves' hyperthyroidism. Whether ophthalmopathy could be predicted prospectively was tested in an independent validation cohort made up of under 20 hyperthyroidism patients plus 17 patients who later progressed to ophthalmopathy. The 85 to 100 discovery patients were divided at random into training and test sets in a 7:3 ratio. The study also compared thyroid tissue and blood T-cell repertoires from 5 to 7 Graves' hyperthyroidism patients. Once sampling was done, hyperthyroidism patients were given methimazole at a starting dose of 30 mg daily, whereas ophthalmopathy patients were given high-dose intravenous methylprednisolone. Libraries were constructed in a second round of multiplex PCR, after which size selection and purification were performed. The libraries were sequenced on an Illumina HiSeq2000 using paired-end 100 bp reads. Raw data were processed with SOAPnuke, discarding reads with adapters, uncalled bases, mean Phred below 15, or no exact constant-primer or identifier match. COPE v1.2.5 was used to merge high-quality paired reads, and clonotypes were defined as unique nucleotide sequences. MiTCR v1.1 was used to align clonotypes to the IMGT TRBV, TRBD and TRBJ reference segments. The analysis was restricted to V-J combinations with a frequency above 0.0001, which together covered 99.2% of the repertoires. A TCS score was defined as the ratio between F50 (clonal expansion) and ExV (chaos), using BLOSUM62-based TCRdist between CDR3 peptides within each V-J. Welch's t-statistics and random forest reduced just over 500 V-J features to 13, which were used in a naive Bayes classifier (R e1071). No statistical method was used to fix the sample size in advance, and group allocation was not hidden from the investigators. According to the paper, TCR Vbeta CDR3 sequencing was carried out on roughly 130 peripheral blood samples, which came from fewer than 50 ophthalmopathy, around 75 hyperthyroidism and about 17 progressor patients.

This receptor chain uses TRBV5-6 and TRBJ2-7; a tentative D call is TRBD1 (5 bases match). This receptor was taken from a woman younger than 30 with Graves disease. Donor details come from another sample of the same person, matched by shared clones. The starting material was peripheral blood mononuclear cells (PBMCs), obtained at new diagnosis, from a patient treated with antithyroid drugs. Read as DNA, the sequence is TGTGCCAGCAGATCCACAGGCGAGCAGTACTTC. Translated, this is CASRSTGEQYF.